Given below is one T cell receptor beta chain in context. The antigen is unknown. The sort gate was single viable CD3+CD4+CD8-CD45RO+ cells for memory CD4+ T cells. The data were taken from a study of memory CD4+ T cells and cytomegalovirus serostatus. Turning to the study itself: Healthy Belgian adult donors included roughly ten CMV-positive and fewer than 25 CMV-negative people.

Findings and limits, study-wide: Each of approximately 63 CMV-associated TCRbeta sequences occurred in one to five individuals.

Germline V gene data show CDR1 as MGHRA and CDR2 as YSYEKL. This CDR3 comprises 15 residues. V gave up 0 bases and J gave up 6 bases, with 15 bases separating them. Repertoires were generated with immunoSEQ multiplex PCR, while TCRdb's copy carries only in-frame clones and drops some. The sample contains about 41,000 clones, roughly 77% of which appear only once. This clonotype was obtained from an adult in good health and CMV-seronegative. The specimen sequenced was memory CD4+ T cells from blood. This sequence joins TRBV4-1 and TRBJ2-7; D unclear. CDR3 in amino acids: CASSQDFGLWSEQYF. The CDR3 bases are TGCGCCAGCAGCCAAGATTTCGGGTTGTGGTCCGAGCAGTACTTC.